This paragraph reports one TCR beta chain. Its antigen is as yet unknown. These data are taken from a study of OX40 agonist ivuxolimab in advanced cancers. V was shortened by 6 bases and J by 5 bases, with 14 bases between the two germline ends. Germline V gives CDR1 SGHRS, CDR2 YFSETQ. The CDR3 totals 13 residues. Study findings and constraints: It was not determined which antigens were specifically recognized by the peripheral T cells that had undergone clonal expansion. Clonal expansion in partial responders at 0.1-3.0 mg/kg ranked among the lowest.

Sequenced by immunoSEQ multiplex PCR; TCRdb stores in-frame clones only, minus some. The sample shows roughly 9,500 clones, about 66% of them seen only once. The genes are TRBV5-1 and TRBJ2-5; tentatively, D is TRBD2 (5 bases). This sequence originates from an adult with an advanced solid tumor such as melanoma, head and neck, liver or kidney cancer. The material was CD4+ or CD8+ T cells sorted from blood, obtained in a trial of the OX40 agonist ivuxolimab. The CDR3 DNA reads TGCGCCAGCAAAAAGGATCCGGGGGAGACCCAGTACTTC. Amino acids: CASKKDPGETQYF. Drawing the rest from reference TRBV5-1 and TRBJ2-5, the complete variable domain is KAGVTQTPRYLIKTRGQQVTLSCSPISGHRSVSWYQQTPGQGLQFLFEYFSETQRNKGNFPGRFSGRQFSNSRSEMNVSTLELGDSALYLCASKKDPGETQYFGPGTRLLVL.